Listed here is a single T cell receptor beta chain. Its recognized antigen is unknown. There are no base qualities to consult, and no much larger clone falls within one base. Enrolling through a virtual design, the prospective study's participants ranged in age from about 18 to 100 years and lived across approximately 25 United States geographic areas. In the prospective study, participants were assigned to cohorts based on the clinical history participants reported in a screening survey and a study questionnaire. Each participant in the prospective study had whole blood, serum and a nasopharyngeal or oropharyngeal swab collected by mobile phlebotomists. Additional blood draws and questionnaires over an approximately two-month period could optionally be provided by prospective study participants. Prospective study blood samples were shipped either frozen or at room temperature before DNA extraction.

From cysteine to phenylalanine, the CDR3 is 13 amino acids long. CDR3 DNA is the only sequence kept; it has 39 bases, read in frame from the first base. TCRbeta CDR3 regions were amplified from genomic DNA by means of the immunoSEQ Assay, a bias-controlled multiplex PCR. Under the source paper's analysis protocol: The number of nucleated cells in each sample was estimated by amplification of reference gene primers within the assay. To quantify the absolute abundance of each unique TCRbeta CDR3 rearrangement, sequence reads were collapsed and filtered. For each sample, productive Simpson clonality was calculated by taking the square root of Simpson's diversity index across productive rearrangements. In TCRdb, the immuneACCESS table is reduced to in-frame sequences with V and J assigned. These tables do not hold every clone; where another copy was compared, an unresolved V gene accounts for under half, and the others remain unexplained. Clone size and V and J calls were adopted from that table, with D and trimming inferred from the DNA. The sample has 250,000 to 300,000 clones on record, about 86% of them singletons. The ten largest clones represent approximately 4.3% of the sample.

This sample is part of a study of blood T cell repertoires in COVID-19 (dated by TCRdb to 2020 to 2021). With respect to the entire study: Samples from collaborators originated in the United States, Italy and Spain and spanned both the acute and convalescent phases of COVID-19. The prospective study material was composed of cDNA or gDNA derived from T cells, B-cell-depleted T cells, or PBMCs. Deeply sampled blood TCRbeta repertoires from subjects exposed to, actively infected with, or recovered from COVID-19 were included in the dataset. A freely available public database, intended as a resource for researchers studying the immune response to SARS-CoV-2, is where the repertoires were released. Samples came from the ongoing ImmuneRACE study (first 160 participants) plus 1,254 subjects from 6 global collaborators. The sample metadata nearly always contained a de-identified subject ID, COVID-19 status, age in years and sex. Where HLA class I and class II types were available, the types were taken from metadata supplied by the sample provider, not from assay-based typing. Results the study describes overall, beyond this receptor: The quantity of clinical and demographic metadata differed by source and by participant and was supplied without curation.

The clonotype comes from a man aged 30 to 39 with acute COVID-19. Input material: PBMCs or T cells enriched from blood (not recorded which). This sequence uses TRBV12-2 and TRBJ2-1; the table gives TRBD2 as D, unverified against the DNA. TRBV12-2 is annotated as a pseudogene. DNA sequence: TGTGCAAGTCGCTTAATAGCGTACAATGAGCAGTTCTTC. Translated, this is CASRLIAYNEQFF.